This T cell receptor (beta chain) was identified during a study of blood T cell repertoires in COVID-19. Study in general: Collection of acute and convalescent COVID-19 samples took place in the United States, Italy and Spain. The analysed material was cDNA or gDNA that came from T cells, B-cell-depleted T cells, or PBMCs.

Per the original data handling: Quantification of nucleated cells was approximated via reference gene primer amplification. Repertoires were generated with immunoSEQ multiplex PCR, while TCRdb's copy carries only in-frame clones and drops some. V and J calls and clone size are as listed in that table; D and trimming were resolved from the DNA. The sample shows about 240,000 clones, around four fifths of them seen only once. This CDR3 comprises 13 residues. V shed 5 bases and J shed 8 bases, with 14 bases lying between them. The V call is TRBV6-7, the J call TRBJ2-3, with D unclear. TRBV6-7 is assigned to the ORF class and has an uncertain function. The clonotype originates from an older woman with active or convalescent COVID-19. Material: peripheral blood. The CDR3, as DNA: TGTGCCAGCAGTACTCAGAGCCAGCGTACGCAGTATTTT. This sequence encodes CASSTQSQRTQYF.